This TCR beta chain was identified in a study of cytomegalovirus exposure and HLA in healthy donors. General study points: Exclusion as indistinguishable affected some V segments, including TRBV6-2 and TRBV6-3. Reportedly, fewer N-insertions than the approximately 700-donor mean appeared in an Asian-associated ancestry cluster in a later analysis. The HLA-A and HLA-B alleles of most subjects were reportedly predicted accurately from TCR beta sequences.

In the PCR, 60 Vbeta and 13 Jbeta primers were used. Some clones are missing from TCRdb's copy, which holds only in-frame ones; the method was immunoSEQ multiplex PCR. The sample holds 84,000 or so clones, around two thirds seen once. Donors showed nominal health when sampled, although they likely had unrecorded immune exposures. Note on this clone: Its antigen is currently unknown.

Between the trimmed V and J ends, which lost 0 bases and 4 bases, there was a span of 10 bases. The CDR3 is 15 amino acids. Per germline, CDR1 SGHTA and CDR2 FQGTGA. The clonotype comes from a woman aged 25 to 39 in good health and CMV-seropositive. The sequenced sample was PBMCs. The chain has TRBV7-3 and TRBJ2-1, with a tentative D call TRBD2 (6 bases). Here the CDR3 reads CASSLTGGEYNEQFF. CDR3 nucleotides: TGTGCCAGCAGCTTAACAGGAGGGGAGTACAATGAGCAGTTCTTC.